This entry lists 6 T cell receptor beta chains sequenced from one sample in a study of cytomegalovirus exposure and HLA in healthy donors. Profiling relied on immunoSEQ multiplex PCR, and the TCRdb table lists in-frame clones only, not all of them. The data contain roughly 300,000 clones, roughly 90% of them singletons. The source material was PBMCs. The receptor set was obtained from a woman between 18 and 29 years old in good health and CMV-seronegative.

The V call is TRBV19, the J call TRBJ2-1; 8 nucleotides line up with TRBD2. Looked up from germline, CDR1 is LNHDA and CDR2 is SQIVND (reference sequence). After removal of 3 bases from V and 7 bases from J, the junction contained 14 bases not matched to a gene. This CDR3 has 17 residues. This chain's CDR3 is CASSIRIGAGVLNEQFF. CDR3 in DNA: TGTGCCAGTAGTATTAGGATCGGAGCGGGAGTTCTGAATGAGCAGTTCTTC. Looking up the rest from reference TRBV19 and TRBJ2-1 gives the full variable domain: DGGITQSPKYLFRKEGQNVTLSCEQNLNHDAMYWYRQDPGQGLRLIYYSQIVNDFQKGDIAEGYSVSREKKESFPLTVTSAQKNPTAFYLCASSIRIGAGVLNEQFFGPGTRLTVL.

This clone was seen once. V is TRBV28 and J is TRBJ2-1, with 9 positions matching TRBD2. The junction had 7 bases not matched to a gene; V was cut back by 6 bases and J by 4 bases. There are 15 residues in the CDR3. Germline V gives CDR1 MDHEN, CDR2 SYDVKM. CDR3 sequence (DNA): TGTGCCAGCAGCCTAGCGGGATCAGCGTACAATGAGCAGTTCTTC. This sequence encodes CASSLAGSAYNEQFF.

This CDR3 is CASSQGGLAGMSSYEQYF. The CDR3 DNA follows: TGCGCCAGCAGCCAAGGAGGGCTAGCGGGAATGAGTTCCTACGAGCAGTACTTC. J is TRBJ2-7 and V is TRBV4-1; TRBD2 aligns across 9 bases. The germline CDR1 and CDR2 sequences are MGHRA and YSYEKL. The CDR3 has 18 residues. V trimming: 1 base; J trimming: 1 base; junction bases outside the gene matches: 11.

This clone appeared once. V is TRBV6-1 and J is TRBJ2-7, with 8 nucleotides matching TRBD1. The CDR3 is 14 residues long. The germline CDR1 and CDR2 sequences are MNHNS and SASEGT. V was pared by 7 bases and J by 6 bases, with 11 bases of the junction left unmatched. The CDR3 bases are TGTGCCAGCACCCTGGACAGGGTGGTGGTCGAGCAGTACTTC. Translation: CASTLDRVVVEQYF.

The rearrangement joins TRBV9 to TRBJ2-1, with 7 nucleotides matching TRBD2. Trimming took 3 bases from V and 4 from J; bases not matched to a gene: 1. The CDR3 has 13 amino acids. From germline, CDR1 is SGDLS and CDR2 YYNGEE. The CDR3, as DNA: TGTGCCAGCAGCGCCGGGAGGTACAATGAGCAGTTCTTC. Translating it yields CASSAGRYNEQFF.

This clone was counted between two and nine times. The chain joins TRBV30 to TRBJ1-2; 9 bases fit TRBD1. There are 12 residues in the CDR3. J gave up 8 bases and V 4 bases, and 5 bases lay outside the gene matches. CDR1 GTSNPN and CDR2 SVGIG come from the germline V gene (reference sequence). The CDR3 is CAWTLGQGGYTF. CDR3 bases: TGTGCCTGGACCCTGGGACAGGGAGGCTACACCTTC.